The text below deals with one T cell receptor (beta chain). These data originate in a study of blood T cell repertoires in COVID-19. Looking at the study overall: The United States, Italy and Spain provided the acute and convalescent COVID-19 samples. From T cells, B-cell-depleted T cells, or PBMCs came the material, which was cDNA or gDNA.

Original handling: Researchers report that nucleated cell counts were estimated from reference gene primer amplification. Clones were read by immunoSEQ multiplex PCR, and TCRdb kept only the in-frame ones, dropping some. V and J calls and clone size are those listed in that table; D and trimming were worked out from the DNA. The table lists some 65,000 clones, around 80% of them singletons. The V segment lost 6 bases and the J segment 11 bases; nucleotides outside the gene matches: 7. Germline-derived CDR1 and CDR2 are MDHEN and SYDVKM. CDR3 length: 13 amino acids. This chain connects TRBV28 to TRBJ1-2; 12 bases agree with TRBD1. This clonotype was sampled from a woman aged 65 to 85 with acute or convalescent COVID-19. Sequencing input: peripheral blood. CDR3 loop: CASRGPGQGAYTF. CDR3 DNA sequence: TGTGCCAGCAGGGGCCCGGGACAGGGGGCTTACACCTTC.